This entry lists 4 T cell receptor beta chains sequenced from one sample in a study of T cell clonotyping in hematopoietic cell transplantation. Profiled with immunoSEQ multiplex PCR; TCRdb holds only in-frame clones, not every one. Among 16,000 or so clones listed, about nine tenths were seen once. Source material: peripheral blood mononuclear cells. The receptors derive from a man aged 40-49 years in good health. Some clones in this sample may be carry-over from other donors' samples.

This clone came up once. V is TRBV13 and J is TRBJ2-4; D gene uncertain. CDR1 PRHDT and CDR2 FYEKMQ come from the germline V gene (reference sequence). CDR3 size: 13 residues. Trimming took off 2 bases at V and 5 bases at J, with 7 bases between the two ends. For the CDR3, the DNA is TGTGCCAGCAGCTTAATCATGGAAAACATTCAGTACTTC. Translated, it gives CASSLIMENIQYF.

The chain joins TRBV4-3 to TRBJ2-6, with TRBD1 identical over 7 bases. The V and J ends lost 0 bases and 2 bases, in that order; junction bases with no gene match: 4. This CDR3 comprises 17 residues. Germline values: CDR1 LGHNA, CDR2 YSLEER. CDR3 sequence reads: CASSQEGDSAGANVLTF. CDR3 in DNA: TGCGCCAGCAGCCAAGAGGGGGACAGCGCTGGGGCCAACGTCCTGACTTTC.

This chain links TRBV14 with TRBJ2-7, with 11 bases matching TRBD2. J was trimmed by 9 bases and V by 3 bases; bases with no gene match: 10. Per the germline V gene, CDR1 is SGHDN and CDR2 is FVKESK. This CDR3 is 15 amino acids long. The CDR3, as DNA: TGTGCCAGCAGCCAGGGACTAGCGGATGGTTTTGGGCAGTACTTC. This sequence encodes CASSQGLADGFGQYF.

The J gene is TRBJ2-7, the V gene TRBV6-5; D not resolved. Trimming took off 0 bases at V and 2 bases at J, with 11 bases between the two ends. CDR1 and CDR2 from the germline V gene are MNHEY and SVGAGI. The CDR3 sequence is 15 residues long. CDR3 region: CASSYSGTEAYEQYF. CDR3 nucleotides: TGTGCCAGCAGTTACTCGGGAACAGAAGCCTACGAGCAGTACTTC.